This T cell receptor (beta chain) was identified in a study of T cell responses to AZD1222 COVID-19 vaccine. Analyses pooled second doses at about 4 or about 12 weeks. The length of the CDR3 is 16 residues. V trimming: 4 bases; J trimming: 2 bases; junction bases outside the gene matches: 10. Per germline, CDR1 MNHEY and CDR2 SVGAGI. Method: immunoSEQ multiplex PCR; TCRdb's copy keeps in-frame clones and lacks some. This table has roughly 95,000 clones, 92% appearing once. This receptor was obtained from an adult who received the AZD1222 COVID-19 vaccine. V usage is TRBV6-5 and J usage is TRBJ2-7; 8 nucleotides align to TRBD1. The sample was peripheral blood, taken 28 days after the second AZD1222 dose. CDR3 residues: CASSSDRARAAYEQYF. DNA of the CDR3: TGTGCCAGCAGTTCGGACAGGGCCAGGGCCGCCTACGAGCAGTACTTC.